This T cell receptor beta chain was recovered during a study of blood T cell repertoires in COVID-19. Clones were sequenced by immunoSEQ multiplex PCR, and TCRdb holds only the in-frame ones, with some missing. The sample has fewer than 500,000 clones, around 87% seen once; the top ten hold 1.3%. Germline CDR1 and CDR2: SGHRS and YFSETQ. Unmatched junction bases numbered 5, after V lost 3 bases and J lost 3 bases. The CDR3 has 15 amino acids. The gene calls are TRBV5-1 and TRBJ2-5; TRBD1 matches 10 bases. The sequenced sample consisted of PBMCs or T cells enriched from blood (not recorded which). The TCR originated in a man aged 30 to 45 who had recovered from COVID-19. DNA for the CDR3: TGCGCCAGCAGCTCTAAGACAGGGGGCGAAGAGACCCAGTACTTC. As protein: CASSSKTGGEETQYF.